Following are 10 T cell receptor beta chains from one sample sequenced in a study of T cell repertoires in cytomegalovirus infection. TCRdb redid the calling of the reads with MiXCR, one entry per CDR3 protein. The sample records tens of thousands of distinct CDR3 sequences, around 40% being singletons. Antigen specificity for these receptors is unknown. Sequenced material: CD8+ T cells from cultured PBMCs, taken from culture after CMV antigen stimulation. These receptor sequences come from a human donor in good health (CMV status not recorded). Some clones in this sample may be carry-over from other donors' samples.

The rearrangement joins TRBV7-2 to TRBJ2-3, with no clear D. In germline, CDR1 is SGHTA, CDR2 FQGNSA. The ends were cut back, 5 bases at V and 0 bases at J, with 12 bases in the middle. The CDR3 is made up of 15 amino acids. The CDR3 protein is CASSPAQVSTDTQYF. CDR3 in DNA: TGTGCCAGCAGCCCGGCTCAGGTTAGCACAGATACGCAGTATTTT.

The CDR3 here is CASSRQVNTEAFF. The CDR3 DNA reads as TGTGCCAGCAGCCGACAGGTGAACACTGAAGCTTTCTTT. The chain uses TRBV7-2 and TRBJ1-1; D might be TRBD1 (6 bases). This CDR3 contains 13 residues. Trimming cost V 5 bases and J 0 bases, with 7 bases left between them. Germline V CDR1 and CDR2: SGHTA, FQGNSA.

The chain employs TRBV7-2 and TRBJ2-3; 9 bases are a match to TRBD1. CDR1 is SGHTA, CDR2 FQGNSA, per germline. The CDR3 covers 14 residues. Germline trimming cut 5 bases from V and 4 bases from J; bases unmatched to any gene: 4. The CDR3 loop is CASSPRTGADTQYF. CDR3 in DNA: TGTGCCAGCAGCCCTCGGACAGGGGCAGATACGCAGTATTTT. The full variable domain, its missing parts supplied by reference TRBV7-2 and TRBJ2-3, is GAGVSQSPSNKVTEKGKDVELRCDPISGHTALYWYRQSLGQGLEFLIYFQGNSAPDKSGLPSDRFSAERTGGSVSTLTIQRTQQEDSAVYLCASSPRTGADTQYFGPGTRLTVL.

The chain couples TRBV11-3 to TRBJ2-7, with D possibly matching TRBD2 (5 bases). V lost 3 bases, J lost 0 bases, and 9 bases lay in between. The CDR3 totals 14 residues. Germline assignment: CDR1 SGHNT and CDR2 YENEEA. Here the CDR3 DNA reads TGTGCCAGCAGCTTCCGAGGGCTCTCCTACGAGCAGTACTTC. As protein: CASSFRGLSYEQYF.

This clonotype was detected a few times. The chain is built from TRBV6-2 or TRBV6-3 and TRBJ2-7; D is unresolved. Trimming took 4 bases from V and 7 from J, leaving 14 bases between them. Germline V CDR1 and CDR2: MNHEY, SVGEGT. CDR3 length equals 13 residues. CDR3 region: CASSLGQRGEQYF. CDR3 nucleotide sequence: TGTGCCAGCAGTTTAGGGCAGCGTGGGGAGCAGTACTTC.

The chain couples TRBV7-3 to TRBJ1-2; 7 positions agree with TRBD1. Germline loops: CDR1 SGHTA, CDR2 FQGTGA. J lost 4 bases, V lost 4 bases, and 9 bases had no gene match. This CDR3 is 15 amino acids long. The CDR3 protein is CASSSKTGTVYGYTF. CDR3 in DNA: TGTGCCAGCAGCTCAAAGACCGGGACAGTCTATGGCTACACCTTC.

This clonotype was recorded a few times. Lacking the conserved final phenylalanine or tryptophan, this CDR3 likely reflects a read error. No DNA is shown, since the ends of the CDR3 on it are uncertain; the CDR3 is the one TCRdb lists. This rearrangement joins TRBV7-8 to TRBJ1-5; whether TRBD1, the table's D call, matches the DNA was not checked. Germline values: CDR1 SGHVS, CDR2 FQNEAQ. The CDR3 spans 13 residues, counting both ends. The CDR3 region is CASSYRDNDQPQH.

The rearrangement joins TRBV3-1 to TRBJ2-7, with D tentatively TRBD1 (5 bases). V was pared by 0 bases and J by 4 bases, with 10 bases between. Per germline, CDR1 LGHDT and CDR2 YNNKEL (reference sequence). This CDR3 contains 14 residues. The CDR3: CASSQDFQGYEQYF. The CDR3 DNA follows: TGTGCCAGCAGCCAAGATTTTCAGGGTTACGAGCAGTACTTC.

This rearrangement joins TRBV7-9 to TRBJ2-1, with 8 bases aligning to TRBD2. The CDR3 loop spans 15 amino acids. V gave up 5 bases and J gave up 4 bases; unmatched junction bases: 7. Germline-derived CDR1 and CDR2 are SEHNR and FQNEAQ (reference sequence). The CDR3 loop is CASSPGGVGYNEQFF. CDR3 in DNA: TGTGCCAGCAGCCCCGGGGGGGTGGGGTACAATGAGCAGTTCTTC.

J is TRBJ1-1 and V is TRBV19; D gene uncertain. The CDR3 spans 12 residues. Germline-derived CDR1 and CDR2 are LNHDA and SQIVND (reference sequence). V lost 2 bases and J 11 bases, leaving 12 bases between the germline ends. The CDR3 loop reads CASSIKGLGAFF. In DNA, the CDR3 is TGTGCCAGTAGTATAAAAGGACTGGGGGCTTTCTTT.